This T cell receptor beta chain was sequenced during a study of blood T cell repertoires in COVID-19. Study summary: Whether acute or convalescent, the COVID-19 samples came from the United States, Italy and Spain.

Trimming shortened V by 0 bases and J by 8 bases, and 6 bases separated the two germline ends. The CDR3 length is 12 residues. The germline CDR1 and CDR2 sequences are LGHDT and YNNKEL (reference sequence). In the original analysis: Reference gene primer amplification gave estimated nucleated cell counts. Assay used: immunoSEQ multiplex PCR; TCRdb lists only in-frame clones, some missing. The DNA was the basis for D and trimming; V, J and clone size are from that table. The data contain about 280,000 clones, roughly 85% of them singletons. The rearrangement links TRBV3-1 (or the pseudogene TRBV3-2) to TRBJ2-3; D is unresolved. The sample comprised peripheral blood. The sequence came from a middle-aged man with active or convalescent COVID-19. Here the CDR3 reads CASSQEKRTQYF. The DNA for the CDR3 is TGTGCCAGCAGCCAAGAGAAGCGTACGCAGTATTTT.